These 31 T cell receptor beta chains came from one sample sequenced in a study of cytomegalovirus exposure and HLA in healthy donors. Profiled with immunoSEQ multiplex PCR; TCRdb holds only in-frame clones, not every one. The table has 200,000 to 250,000 clones, more than 75% seen once. Sequencing input: PBMCs. The receptors were sampled from a woman under 30 in good health and CMV-seropositive.

This chain uses TRBV30 with TRBJ1-5; TRBD1 is a possible D gene (6 bases). CDR3 length: 13 amino acids. Germline values: CDR1 GTSNPN, CDR2 SVGIG (reference sequence). Between the trimmed V and J ends, which lost 2 bases and 1 base, there was a span of 6 bases. CDR3 residues: CAWSRGSNQPQHF. CDR3 bases: TGTGCCTGGAGTAGGGGGAGCAATCAGCCCCAGCATTTT.

V gene TRBV25-1 combines with J gene TRBJ2-3; 8 nucleotides match TRBD2. The ends lost 0 bases at V and 2 bases at J; junction bases unmatched: 4. The V gene's germline CDR1 is MGHDK and CDR2 SYGVNS. This CDR3 is built from 16 residues. CDR3 in DNA: TGTGCCAGCAGTGAATACAGCGGGAGAGACACAGATACGCAGTATTTT. Amino acids: CASSEYSGRDTDTQYF.

The rearrangement links TRBV27 to TRBJ2-7; 7 positions match TRBD1. J gave up 5 bases and V 11 bases, and 12 bases lay outside the gene matches. CDR1 and CDR2 (germline): MNHEY, SMNVEV (reference sequence). This CDR3 is 13 amino acids long. This chain's CDR3 is CAASQTGSDEQYF. CDR3 coding DNA: TGTGCCGCTTCTCAGACAGGGTCTGACGAGCAGTACTTC.

A single count supports this clone. This chain links TRBV18 with TRBJ1-5, with 8 bases that match TRBD1. This CDR3 has 14 amino acids. Trimming removed 3 bases from V and 10 bases from J; junction bases left unmatched: 8. Per germline, CDR1 KGHSH and CDR2 LQKENI. CDR3 residues: CASSPDREIPPQHF. The CDR3, as DNA: TGTGCCAGCTCACCGGACAGGGAGATCCCACCCCAGCATTTT.

Here the CDR3 DNA reads TGTGCCAGCAGCTTAGCCGGGACTAGCGGGAAAGGCTACAATGAGCAGTTCTTC. Translating gives CASSLAGTSGKGYNEQFF. The chain couples TRBV7-9 to TRBJ2-1; 13 bases are a match to TRBD2. V lost 0 bases to trimming and J lost 3 bases; unmatched junction nucleotides: 5. Germline V gene sequence: CDR1 SEHNR, CDR2 FQNEAQ (reference sequence). There are 18 residues in the CDR3.

V and J are TRBV15 and TRBJ2-7, with D perhaps matching TRBD1 (6 bases). Germline CDR1 and CDR2: LNHNV and YYDKDF (reference sequence). Trimming took 3 bases from V and 7 from J, leaving 22 bases between them. This CDR3 region has 16 residues. The CDR3 region is CATSSDTSTGLGEQYF. The CDR3, as DNA: TGTGCCACCAGCAGTGACACCTCGACAGGATTAGGGGAGCAGTACTTC. The whole variable domain, remainder taken from reference TRBV15 and TRBJ2-7, is DAMVIQNPRYQVTQFGKPVTLSCSQTLNHNVMYWYQQKSSQAPKLLFHYYDKDFNNEADTPDNFQSRRPNTSFCFLDIRSPGLGDTAMYLCATSSDTSTGLGEQYFGPGTRLTVT.

The J gene is TRBJ2-5, the V gene TRBV5-1; 11 bases align to TRBD2. The CDR3 is made up of 16 amino acids. The germline V gene has CDR1 SGHRS and CDR2 YFSETQ. J was trimmed by 4 bases and V by 2 bases; bases with no gene match: 7. CDR3 bases: TGCGCCAGCAGCTTTTTAGCGGGAGGGCCCTCAGAGACCCAGTACTTC. Its translation: CASSFLAGGPSETQYF. Based on the CDR3 plus reference TRBV5-1 and TRBJ2-5, the full variable domain is KAGVTQTPRYLIKTRGQQVTLSCSPISGHRSVSWYQQTPGQGLQFLFEYFSETQRNKGNFPGRFSGRQFSNSRSEMNVSTLELGDSALYLCASSFLAGGPSETQYFGPGTRLLVL.

The V and J genes are TRBV5-4 and TRBJ2-7; the match to TRBD1 covers 8 bases. J was trimmed by 4 bases and V by 2 bases; bases with no gene match: 8. Germline CDR1 is SGHNT and CDR2 is YYREEE (reference sequence). CDR3 length: 15 amino acids. In DNA form, the CDR3 reads TGTGCCAGCAGCTTCCTGACAGGGGCGTCTTACGAGCAGTACTTC. Translation gives CASSFLTGASYEQYF.

This chain uses TRBV21-1 with TRBJ2-7; the D segment call TRBD2 is taken from the table without a DNA check. TRBV21-1 is a recognized pseudogene. The CDR3 runs 17 residues. CDR3 sequence (DNA): TGTGCCAGCACCTCGGGACTAGCGGGAGGTTGCTCCTACGAGCAGTACTTC. Translation gives CASTSGLAGGCSYEQYF.

V usage is TRBV29-1 and J usage is TRBJ1-1; D call uncertain. CDR3 length: 12 amino acids. Germline assignment: CDR1 SQVTM and CDR2 ANQGSEA. V was cut by 4 bases and J by 5 bases, with 11 bases left in between. CDR3 in DNA: TGCAGCGTTGTAAGCGGAAGTACTGAAGCTTTCTTT. It is translated as CSVVSGSTEAFF.

V is TRBV27 and J is TRBJ2-3; 7 positions match TRBD2. Germline V gene sequence: CDR1 MNHEY, CDR2 SMNVEV (reference sequence). The CDR3 extends over 16 amino acids. V shed 3 bases, J shed 0 bases, and the junction held 6 bases outside the gene matches. The CDR3 region has the DNA TGTGCCAGCAGTTTTACGGCTAGCGGAAGCACAGATACGCAGTATTTT. This translates into CASSFTASGSTDTQYF.

V gene TRBV27 combines with J gene TRBJ1-1, with TRBD1 matching over 9 bases. This CDR3 is built from 15 residues. After removal of 4 bases from V and 6 bases from J, the junction contained 9 bases not matched to a gene. The V gene's germline CDR1 is MNHEY and CDR2 SMNVEV (reference sequence). CDR3 loop: CASSSPDRGGSEAFF. CDR3 in DNA: TGTGCCAGCAGTTCCCCGGACAGGGGAGGGTCTGAAGCTTTCTTT.

The CDR3 is CATSRDTGRPTDTQYF. The DNA of the CDR3 is TGTGCCACCAGCAGAGATACAGGACGGCCCACAGATACGCAGTATTTT. V usage is TRBV15 and J usage is TRBJ2-3, with D possibly TRBD1 on 5 matching bases. Germline V gene sequence: CDR1 LNHNV, CDR2 YYDKDF (reference sequence). Between the trimmed V and J ends, which lost 0 bases and 2 bases, there was a span of 12 bases. The CDR3 is made up of 16 amino acids. Variable domain in full (rest from reference TRBV15 and TRBJ2-3): DAMVIQNPRYQVTQFGKPVTLSCSQTLNHNVMYWYQQKSSQAPKLLFHYYDKDFNNEADTPDNFQSRRPNTSFCFLDIRSPGLGDTAMYLCATSRDTGRPTDTQYFGPGTRLTVL.

This sequence joins TRBV19 and TRBJ1-2; 7 positions match TRBD1. The CDR3 covers 19 residues. Germline V gene data show CDR1 as LNHDA and CDR2 as SQIVND (reference sequence). The J segment lost 4 bases and the V segment lost 0 bases, leaving 17 bases of the junction unmatched. CDR3: CASSIDLDRVSLLLYGYTF. The CDR3 region has the DNA TGTGCCAGTAGTATAGATCTTGACAGGGTCTCTCTTCTGCTCTATGGCTACACCTTC. Supplemented by reference TRBV19 and TRBJ1-2, the full variable domain reads DGGITQSPKYLFRKEGQNVTLSCEQNLNHDAMYWYRQDPGQGLRLIYYSQIVNDFQKGDIAEGYSVSREKKESFPLTVTSAQKNPTAFYLCASSIDLDRVSLLLYGYTFGSGTRLTVV.

V gene TRBV19 combines with J gene TRBJ2-2, with D perhaps matching TRBD2 (6 bases). The CDR3 contains 17 residues. V lost 3 bases to trimming and J lost 0 bases, with 14 bases between them. The germline V gene encodes CDR1 LNHDA and CDR2 SQIVND (reference sequence). CDR3 sequence: CASSIVRGDPNTGELFF. The CDR3 nucleotides are TGTGCCAGTAGTATTGTTCGCGGGGACCCGAACACCGGGGAGCTGTTTTTT.

J is TRBJ1-1 and V is TRBV27; 9 nucleotides align to TRBD1. Germline V gives CDR1 MNHEY, CDR2 SMNVEV (reference sequence). With 5 bases clipped from V and 0 bases from J, the junction kept 4 bases outside the gene matches. The CDR3 loop spans 15 amino acids. The CDR3 DNA follows: TGTGCCAGCAGTCTCGGGACAGGGCTGAACACTGAAGCTTTCTTT. Its protein is CASSLGTGLNTEAFF.

V and J are TRBV27 and TRBJ2-1; the match to TRBD1 covers 9 bases. J lost 8 bases, V lost 6 bases, and 11 bases had no gene match. CDR3 length: 15 amino acids. The V gene's germline CDR1 is MNHEY and CDR2 SMNVEV (reference sequence). The CDR3 sequence is CASSLLGQGTDEQFF. The CDR3 DNA reads as TGTGCCAGCAGCTTACTGGGACAGGGTACGGATGAGCAGTTCTTC.

This clone turned up a few times. Different DNA sequences within this sample yield the same CDR3. This rearrangement joins TRBV6-5 to TRBJ2-7, with D possibly TRBD2 on 5 matching bases. The CDR3 consists of 11 residues. Trimming removed 8 bases at V and 5 bases at J, with 10 bases between. The germline V gene has CDR1 MNHEY and CDR2 SVGAGI. CDR3 bases: TGTGCCAGCTCCCGGGGTGACGAGCAGTACTTC. Translation gives CASSRGDEQYF.

The chain has TRBV5-4 and TRBJ2-7; possibly TRBD2 for D (6 bases). The CDR3 length is 16 residues. The ends were cut back, 0 bases at V and 2 bases at J, with 15 bases in the middle. CDR1 is SGHNT and CDR2 is YYREEE in the germline V gene (reference sequence). The CDR3 protein is CASSLGGTRHPYEQYF. Written as DNA, the CDR3 is TGTGCCAGCAGCTTGGGTGGGACTCGCCATCCCTACGAGCAGTACTTC. Filled out from reference TRBV5-4 and TRBJ2-7, the complete variable domain reads ETGVTQSPTHLIKTRGQQVTLRCSSQSGHNTVSWYQQALGQGPQFIFQYYREEENGRGNFPPRFSGLQFPNYSSELNVNALELDDSALYLCASSLGGTRHPYEQYFGPGTRLTVT.

V is TRBV7-9 and J is TRBJ2-7; 8 nucleotides line up with TRBD1. The CDR3 has 15 residues. Germline assignment: CDR1 SEHNR and CDR2 FQNEAQ (reference sequence). V shed 0 bases and J 2 bases; nucleotides not matched to a gene: 3. The CDR3 sequence is CASSLAPQGAYEQYF. DNA of the CDR3: TGTGCCAGCAGCTTAGCACCACAGGGGGCCTACGAGCAGTACTTC.

The gene calls are TRBV30 and TRBJ1-5; tentatively, D is TRBD1 (5 bases). V was clipped by 5 bases and J by 1 base, with 15 bases between them. The germline gives CDR1 GTSNPN, CDR2 SVGIG (reference sequence). This CDR3 comprises 15 residues. CDR3 coding DNA: TGTGCCTGGGGTGAGGGGATTGTAAGCAATCAGCCCCAGCATTTT. The encoded protein is CAWGEGIVSNQPQHF.

This clone appeared once. In nucleotides, the CDR3 is TGTGCCAGCTCACCGAGTCCGGCAGATACGCAGTATTTT. Translating it yields CASSPSPADTQYF. The rearrangement links TRBV18 to TRBJ2-3, with unresolved D. The CDR3 is 13 residues long. The ends were cut back, 3 bases at V and 4 bases at J, with 8 bases in the middle. Germline CDR1 is KGHSH and CDR2 is LQKENI.

The J gene is TRBJ2-5, the V gene TRBV7-2, with D uncertain. Germline V gene data show CDR1 as SGHTA and CDR2 as FQGNSA. The V and J ends lost 1 base and 4 bases respectively, with 10 bases between them. This CDR3 region has 14 residues. CDR3 protein: CASSLEFRRETQYF. The CDR3 DNA is TGTGCCAGCAGCTTAGAATTCCGTCGAGAGACCCAGTACTTC. Full variable domain (rest looked up from reference TRBV7-2 and TRBJ2-5): GAGVSQSPSNKVTEKGKDVELRCDPISGHTALYWYRQSLGQGLEFLIYFQGNSAPDKSGLPSDRFSAERTGGSVSTLTIQRTQQEDSAVYLCASSLEFRRETQYFGPGTRLLVL.

The V call is TRBV5-1, the J call TRBJ2-7; the match to TRBD1 covers 9 bases. Trimming cost V 4 bases and J 5 bases; bases outside gene matches: 4. CDR3 length: 13 amino acids. Germline loops: CDR1 SGHRS, CDR2 YFSETQ. CDR3 bases: TGCGCCAGCAGCCGGGACAGGGAACACGAGCAGTACTTC. Translated: CASSRDREHEQYF.

V and J are TRBV11-1 and TRBJ1-2; 8 bases align to TRBD1. The CDR3 has 14 amino acids. The germline V gene encodes CDR1 SGHAT and CDR2 FQDESV (reference sequence). Germline trimming cut 3 bases from V and 2 bases from J; bases unmatched to any gene: 2. The CDR3 here is CASSLDRENYGYTF. The CDR3 nucleotides are TGTGCCAGCAGCTTGGACAGGGAGAACTATGGCTACACCTTC. The full variable domain, in which reference TRBV11-1 and TRBJ1-2 provide the parts outside the CDR3, is EAEVAQSPRYKITEKSQAVAFWCDPISGHATLYWYRQILGQGPELLVQFQDESVVDDSQLPKDRFSAERLKGVDSTLKIQPAELGDSAMYLCASSLDRENYGYTFGSGTRLTVV.

The chain uses TRBV1 and TRBJ1-4; TRBD1, the table's D call, was not compared with the DNA. TRBV1 is deemed a pseudogene. The CDR3 consists of 15 residues. The CDR3 sequence: CTSSQPTGGNEKLFF. The CDR3 DNA is TGCACCAGCAGCCAGCCCACAGGGGGGAATGAAAAACTGTTTTTT.

The rearrangement joins TRBV19 to TRBJ2-1, with TRBD1 matching over 8 bases. The trim removed 5 bases at V and 2 bases at J, leaving 5 bases unmatched. CDR3 length equals 15 residues. CDR1 and CDR2 from the germline V gene are LNHDA and SQIVND (reference sequence). The CDR3 sequence is CASSFRDRTYNEQFF. The CDR3 nucleotides read TGTGCCAGTAGTTTCCGGGACAGGACCTACAATGAGCAGTTCTTC. The variable domain in full, with the rest retrieved from reference TRBV19 and TRBJ2-1, is DGGITQSPKYLFRKEGQNVTLSCEQNLNHDAMYWYRQDPGQGLRLIYYSQIVNDFQKGDIAEGYSVSREKKESFPLTVTSAQKNPTAFYLCASSFRDRTYNEQFFGPGTRLTVL.

The chain has TRBV6-6 and TRBJ2-7, with TRBD2 matching over 8 bases. Germline V lookup: CDR1 MNHNY, CDR2 SVGAGI (reference sequence). V was pared by 0 bases and J by 3 bases, with 4 bases of the junction left unmatched. The CDR3 extends over 15 amino acids. The CDR3 is CASSYSVGGGYEQYF. The CDR3 nucleotides read TGTGCCAGCAGTTACTCAGTCGGGGGGGGCTACGAGCAGTACTTC.

The chain uses TRBV5-6 and TRBJ2-7, with 7 bases that match TRBD1. J gave up 2 bases and V 1 base, and 9 bases lay outside the gene matches. This CDR3 spans 16 amino acids. Germline V lookup: CDR1 SGHDT, CDR2 YYEEEE. DNA for the CDR3: TGTGCCAGCAGCTTGCTGATCGACAGGGCGCCCTACGAGCAGTACTTC. Its protein product is CASSLLIDRAPYEQYF. The full variable domain, rest sourced from reference TRBV5-6 and TRBJ2-7, is DAGVTQSPTHLIKTRGQQVTLRCSPKSGHDTVSWYQQALGQGPQFIFQYYEEEERQRGNFPDRFSGHQFPNYSSELNVNALLLGDSALYLCASSLLIDRAPYEQYFGPGTRLTVT.

The V and J genes are TRBV27 and TRBJ2-7, with TRBD1 matching 9 bases. The CDR3 loop spans 14 amino acids. J lost 6 bases, V lost 3 bases, and 6 bases had no gene match. Germline loops: CDR1 MNHEY, CDR2 SMNVEV (reference sequence). The CDR3 is CASSFRDRAAEQYF. CDR3 DNA sequence: TGTGCCAGCAGTTTCCGGGACAGGGCGGCCGAGCAGTACTTC.

The chain uses TRBV28 and TRBJ2-7; TRBD1 aligns across 9 bases. The trim removed 5 bases at V and 4 bases at J, leaving 6 bases unmatched. This CDR3 has 14 residues. Germline V gene data show CDR1 as MDHEN and CDR2 as SYDVKM. CDR3 in amino acids: CASSQQGAKYEQYF. CDR3 sequence (DNA): TGTGCCAGCAGTCAACAGGGGGCGAAATACGAGCAGTACTTC. The full variable domain, in which reference TRBV28 and TRBJ2-7 provide the parts outside the CDR3, is DVKVTQSSRYLVKRTGEKVFLECVQDMDHENMFWYRQDPGLGLRLIYFSYDVKMKEKGDIPEGYSVSREKKERFSLILESASTNQTSMYLCASSQQGAKYEQYFGPGTRLTVT.